What follows are 14 T cell receptor beta chains derived from one specimen sequenced in a study of blood T cell repertoires in COVID-19. The method was immunoSEQ multiplex PCR; TCRdb's version includes in-frame clones alone and lacks a portion of them. The data hold 110,000 or so clones, with approximately 87% observed a single time. The sample taken for sequencing was peripheral blood. These TCRs come from a man aged 65 to 79 who had recovered from COVID-19.

J is TRBJ2-1 and V is TRBV9, with 10 positions matching TRBD2. With V trimmed by 2 bases and J by 5 bases, 4 bases remained unmatched. This CDR3 region has 15 residues. Germline-derived CDR1 and CDR2 are SGDLS and YYNGEE. CDR3 coding DNA: TGTGCCAGCAGCGTCCCTAGCGGGAGAGACAATGAGCAGTTCTTC. This codes for CASSVPSGRDNEQFF. The full variable domain, with the rest looked up from reference TRBV9 and TRBJ2-1, is DSGVTQTPKHLITATGQRVTLRCSPRSGDLSVYWYQQSLDQGLQFLIQYYNGEERAKGNILERFSAQQFPDLHSELNLSSLELGDSALYFCASSVPSGRDNEQFFGPGTRLTVL.

This chain connects TRBV9 to TRBJ1-4; D is uncertain. The germline V gene has CDR1 SGDLS and CDR2 YYNGEE. The length of the CDR3 is 15 residues. Trimming removed 0 bases at V and 7 bases at J, with 13 bases between. This CDR3 is CASSVGSAVAEKLFF. CDR3 bases: TGTGCCAGCAGCGTAGGAAGCGCCGTGGCTGAAAAACTGTTTTTT. The variable domain in full, with the rest retrieved from reference TRBV9 and TRBJ1-4, is DSGVTQTPKHLITATGQRVTLRCSPRSGDLSVYWYQQSLDQGLQFLIQYYNGEERAKGNILERFSAQQFPDLHSELNLSSLELGDSALYFCASSVGSAVAEKLFFGSGTQLSVL.

The V call is TRBV5-1, the J call TRBJ2-2, with TRBD1 as a possible D gene (5 bases). The CDR3 sequence is 15 residues long. The germline V gene encodes CDR1 SGHRS and CDR2 YFSETQ. V shed 1 base and J shed 1 base, with 8 bases lying between them. This CDR3 is CASSLSGWNTGELFF. The CDR3 nucleotides read TGCGCCAGCAGCTTGTCAGGGTGGAACACCGGGGAGCTGTTTTTT.

The rearrangement joins TRBV4-1 to TRBJ2-4; D might be TRBD2 (5 bases). Trimming stripped 0 bases from V and 8 bases from J, with 20 bases between. Germline lookup yields CDR1 MGHRA and CDR2 YSYEKL. This CDR3 region has 17 residues. The DNA of the CDR3 is TGCGCCAGCAGCCAAGAGGGGAGAACGGACCCTCGGGACATTCAGTACTTC. Translated, it gives CASSQEGRTDPRDIQYF.

The chain links TRBV7-2 to TRBJ1-1, with TRBD1 matching 7 bases. The CDR3 is 15 residues long. V lost 1 base, J lost 4 bases, and 6 bases stayed unmatched. Germline V lookup: CDR1 SGHTA, CDR2 FQGNSA. The CDR3 spells CASSLGGAGGTEAFF. CDR3 DNA sequence: TGTGCCAGCAGCTTAGGGGGGGCAGGGGGCACTGAAGCTTTCTTT.

The chain has TRBV11-1 and TRBJ2-7; 8 bases align to TRBD1. J lost 9 bases, V lost 5 bases, and 12 bases had no gene match. Germline values: CDR1 SGHAT, CDR2 FQDESV (reference sequence). The CDR3 loop spans 14 amino acids. As DNA, the CDR3 is TGTGCCAGCAGCAGACAGGGGTCGGCCTGGTGGCAGTACTTC. This codes for CASSRQGSAWWQYF.

J is TRBJ1-3 and V is TRBV18, with 8 nucleotides matching TRBD1. Looked up from germline, CDR1 is KGHSH and CDR2 is LQKENI. This CDR3 spans 14 amino acids. J gave up 1 base and V 6 bases, and 2 bases lay outside the gene matches. CDR3 nucleotides: TGTGCCAGCTCGCGACAGGGGTCTGGAAACACCATATATTTT. It specifies CASSRQGSGNTIYF.

This chain links TRBV9 with TRBJ1-1; TRBD1 agrees at 7 bases. The germline V gene has CDR1 SGDLS and CDR2 YYNGEE. Trimming removed 3 bases from V and 6 bases from J; junction bases left unmatched: 8. The CDR3 contains 14 residues. CDR3 nucleotide sequence: TGTGCCAGCAGCGCTTCAGGGGGTAGGGCTGAAGCTTTCTTT. This codes for CASSASGGRAEAFF.

The chain carries TRBV6-1 and TRBJ2-6, with unresolved D. Trimming stripped 3 bases from V and 1 base from J, with 4 bases between. Germline V gives CDR1 MNHNS, CDR2 SASEGT. The CDR3 totals 14 residues. The CDR3 sequence: CASSEASGANVLTF. CDR3 sequence (DNA): TGTGCCAGCAGTGAGGCTTCTGGGGCCAACGTCCTGACTTTC.

The rearrangement joins TRBV21-1 to TRBJ2-5; the table's D gene call, TRBD2, was not cross checked with the DNA. TRBV21-1 is an annotated pseudogene. CDR3 length: 15 residues. CDR3: CASSTPCRRQETQYF. The CDR3 nucleotides are TGTGCCAGCAGCACTCCATGTCGGAGGCAAGAGACCCAGTACTTC.

The V and J genes are TRBV7-9 and TRBJ2-1; 8 bases map to TRBD2. V lost 1 base to trimming and J lost 9 bases; unmatched junction nucleotides: 8. From germline, CDR1 is SEHNR and CDR2 FQNEAQ (reference sequence). The CDR3 has 15 residues. The CDR3 spells CASSLVGTSYGEQFF. CDR3 in DNA: TGTGCCAGCAGCTTAGTTGGGACTAGTTACGGTGAGCAGTTCTTC.

Written as DNA, the CDR3 is TGTGCCACCAGTGACGCGGTCTTTGCTAGCACAGATACGCAGTATTTT. Encoded protein: CATSDAVFASTDTQYF. The chain joins TRBV24-1 to TRBJ2-3; D is unclear. Trimming pared 4 bases from V and 0 bases from J, leaving 13 bases between. CDR3 length: 16 amino acids. Germline CDR1 and CDR2: KGHDR and SFDVKD.

This clone was seen once. The J gene is TRBJ2-2, the V gene TRBV11-2; D gene uncertain. Germline V gene sequence: CDR1 SGHAT, CDR2 FQNNGV. With 3 bases removed from V and 2 bases from J, the gap between germline ends came to 10 bases. The CDR3 spans 15 residues. This CDR3 reads CASSFLDGNTGELFF. The DNA of the CDR3 is TGTGCCAGCAGCTTCCTAGACGGCAACACCGGGGAGCTGTTTTTT.

The V gene is TRBV10-3, the J gene TRBJ2-1; tentative D call: TRBD1 (6 bases). The V end was cut by 3 bases, the J end by 8 bases, with 8 bases between. The CDR3 contains 12 residues. Germline lookup yields CDR1 ENHRY and CDR2 SYGVKD. The CDR3, as DNA: TGTGCCATCAGTGAAGGGGGAGATGAGCAGTTCTTC. Translated: CAISEGGDEQFF.